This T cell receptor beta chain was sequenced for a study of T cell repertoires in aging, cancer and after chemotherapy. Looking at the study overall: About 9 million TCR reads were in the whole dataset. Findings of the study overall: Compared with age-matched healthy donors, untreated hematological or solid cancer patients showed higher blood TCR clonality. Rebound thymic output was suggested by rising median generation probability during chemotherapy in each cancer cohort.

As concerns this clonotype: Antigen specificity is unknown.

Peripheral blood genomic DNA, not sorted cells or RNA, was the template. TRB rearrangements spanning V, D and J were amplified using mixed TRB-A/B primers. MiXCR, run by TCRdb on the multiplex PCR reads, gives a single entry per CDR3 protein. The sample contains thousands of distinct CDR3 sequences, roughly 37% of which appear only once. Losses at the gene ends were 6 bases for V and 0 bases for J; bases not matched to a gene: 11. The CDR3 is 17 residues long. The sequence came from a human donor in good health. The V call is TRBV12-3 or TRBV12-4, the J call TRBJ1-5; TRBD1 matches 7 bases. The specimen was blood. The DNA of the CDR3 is TGTGCCAGCAGCCCGCGGGACAGCCAAAATAGCAATCAGCCCCAGCATTTT. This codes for CASSPRDSQNSNQPQHF.